This T cell receptor beta chain originates from a study of regulatory T cells in long-lasting Graves disease. According to the study, TCR beta libraries were built with iRepertoire HTBI primers and CDR3-region Arm-PCR. TCRdb redid the calling of the multiplex PCR reads with MiXCR, one entry per CDR3 protein. The sample includes a few hundred thousand distinct CDR3 sequences, under 25% of them seen just once. This CDR3 spans 17 amino acids. The germline CDR1 and CDR2 sequences are MDHEN and SYDVKM. Unmatched junction bases numbered 8, after V lost 2 bases and J lost 1 base. Time point noted: persistent/refractory GD, antithyroid drugs over 5 years with positive TRAb. From RNA extracted from PBMCs, the TCR library was made. Diagnosis followed American Thyroid Association guidelines for Graves' disease. Study-wide points: Small sample size may have lowered accuracy. Researchers reported studying only peripheral blood, not thyroid tissue. Favored usage of TRBV28, TRBJ1-2 and TRBJ2-5 was recorded in persistent disease.

This clonotype occurred many times. The antigen is unknown. The sequences come from peripheral blood mononuclear cells (PBMCs), collected when the disease was refractory, from a patient treated with antithyroid drugs. The gene calls are TRBV28 and TRBJ2-5; 9 bases are a match to TRBD2. The clonotype was recovered from a female donor with Graves disease. CDR3 nucleotide sequence: TGTGCCAGCAGTTTAGATTCGGCGGGAGGGCCCCAAGAGACCCAGTACTTC. This gives the protein CASSLDSAGGPQETQYF.